This T cell receptor beta chain is drawn from a study of T cell repertoires in cytomegalovirus infection. Across the study: Well-studied HLA-B-restricted epitopes and recently identified HLA-C-restricted epitopes of CMV were both used in the study. Based on public TCR beta signatures, there were indications of CMV infection and of a matching HLA type. Study findings and constraints: The cumulative frequency of public TCR beta families distinguished individuals who carried CMV together with the relevant HLA. Clonotype analysis showed dominance of the ex vivo response by HLA-C-restricted CMV-specific TCR beta clonotypes.

The CDR3 extends over 15 amino acids. J lost 0 bases, V lost 5 bases, and 4 bases had no gene match. Each CDR3 protein gets one entry after TCRdb re-called the reads with MiXCR. The sample holds some 590,000 distinct CDR3 sequences, almost 40% seen once. A word on this clonotype: Its antigen is unidentified.

J is TRBJ2-3 and V is TRBV12-3 or TRBV12-4, with TRBD2 matching over 8 bases. The specimen was cultured PBMCs, collected from culture after CMV antigen stimulation. The sequence was collected from a human donor in good health (CMV status not recorded). Some clones in this sample may be carry-over from other donors' samples. The CDR3 DNA follows: TGTGCCAGCAGTCAACTAGCGGCCAGCACAGATACGCAGTATTTT. It encodes CASSQLAASTDTQYF.